The 15 T cell receptor beta chains in this list originate from one sample, sequenced in a study of T cell changes during pregnancy in multiple sclerosis. Profiled with immunoSEQ multiplex PCR; TCRdb holds only in-frame clones, not every one. The sample records tens of thousands of clones, about 90% being singletons. The starting material was peripheral blood, obtained in the first trimester of pregnancy. The receptors originated from a female donor in good health, enrolled as a control in a pregnancy study.

In DNA form, the CDR3 reads TGTGCCAGTAGTGAAGGGGCCGACACTGAAGCTTTCTTT. This codes for CASSEGADTEAFF. This chain links TRBV19 with TRBJ1-1; D possibly corresponds to TRBD1 (5 bases). Trimming cost V 5 bases and J 3 bases, with 10 bases left between them. Germline V CDR1 and CDR2: LNHDA, SQIVND (reference sequence). The CDR3 consists of 13 residues.

This clone was picked up one time. J is TRBJ2-7 and V is TRBV7-2, with 11 bases matching TRBD2. Trimming cost V 4 bases and J 1 base; bases outside gene matches: 0. CDR1 is SGHTA and CDR2 is FQGNSA in the germline V gene. There are 14 residues in the CDR3. The CDR3 reads CASSSSGRSYEQYF. The CDR3 DNA reads as TGTGCCAGCAGCTCTAGCGGGAGGTCCTACGAGCAGTACTTC.

The chain employs TRBV9 and TRBJ1-4; 8 nucleotides agree with TRBD1. Germline CDR1 is SGDLS and CDR2 is YYNGEE. V shed 4 bases and J 0 bases; nucleotides not matched to a gene: 5. The CDR3 totals 16 residues. The CDR3 DNA is TGTGCCAGCAGCTTACAGGGGGGGGCAACTAATGAAAAACTGTTTTTT. It specifies CASSLQGGATNEKLFF.

The V gene is TRBV5-1, the J gene TRBJ2-3; 13 nucleotides agree with TRBD2. This CDR3 comprises 19 residues. Germline lookup yields CDR1 SGHRS and CDR2 YFSETQ. V gave up 5 bases and J gave up 0 bases; unmatched junction bases: 12. In DNA, the CDR3 is TGCGCCAGCAGTTTGACCACTAGCGGGGGGGAGGGAAGCACAGATACGCAGTATTTT. This sequence encodes CASSLTTSGGEGSTDTQYF. The entire variable domain, with the rest obtained from reference TRBV5-1 and TRBJ2-3, is as follows: KAGVTQTPRYLIKTRGQQVTLSCSPISGHRSVSWYQQTPGQGLQFLFEYFSETQRNKGNFPGRFSGRQFSNSRSEMNVSTLELGDSALYLCASSLTTSGGEGSTDTQYFGPGTRLTVL.

V is TRBV9 and J is TRBJ1-3; a possible D gene is TRBD1 (5 bases). V lost 4 bases and J lost 2, with 13 bases in between. CDR3 length: 15 amino acids. CDR1 and CDR2 from the germline V gene are SGDLS and YYNGEE. The CDR3 spells CASSPSGGTGNTIYF. The CDR3 DNA follows: TGTGCCAGCAGCCCTAGCGGGGGGACTGGAAACACCATATATTTT.

The chain uses TRBV4-2 and TRBJ2-6; 7 nucleotides match TRBD2. V lost 0 bases to trimming and J lost 1 base; unmatched junction nucleotides: 0. CDR3 length: 16 amino acids. Germline CDR1 reads LGHNA; CDR2 reads YNFKEQ. CDR3 region: CASSQEGGSGANVLTF. Written as DNA, the CDR3 is TGTGCCAGCAGCCAAGAGGGAGGGTCTGGGGCCAACGTCCTGACTTTC.

The V call is TRBV5-4, the J call TRBJ2-6; 9 bases map to TRBD1. This CDR3 is 17 amino acids long. The ends lost 6 bases at V and 2 bases at J; junction bases unmatched: 9. CDR1 and CDR2 (germline): SGHNT, YYREEE (reference sequence). This CDR3 is CASTSGQGSTGANVLTF. The CDR3 bases are TGTGCCAGCACCTCGGGACAGGGTTCTACTGGGGCCAACGTCCTGACTTTC.

CDR3 coding DNA: TGTGCCTGGAGTGCTTTGGGACAGGGGGGCTTGGGCCAGTACTTC. This codes for CAWSALGQGGLGQYF. V and J are TRBV30 and TRBJ2-5; TRBD1 agrees at 11 bases. In germline, CDR1 is GTSNPN, CDR2 SVGIG (reference sequence). The length of the CDR3 is 15 residues. After removal of 1 base from V and 10 bases from J, the junction contained 11 bases not matched to a gene.

V and J are TRBV2 and TRBJ1-3; D possibly corresponds to TRBD1 (6 bases). This CDR3 region has 13 residues. CDR1 is SNHLY, CDR2 FYNNEI, per germline. CDR3 bases: TGTACCGGAAAGGCAGGGGCTGGAAACACCATATATTTT. Protein sequence: CTGKAGAGNTIYF.

V is TRBV6-5 and J is TRBJ1-1; tentative D call: TRBD1 (5 bases). This CDR3 spans 14 amino acids. Germline values: CDR1 MNHEY, CDR2 SVGAGI. The V end was cut by 7 bases, the J end by 1 base, with 13 bases between. CDR3 region: CASKGQGRNTEAFF. In DNA, the CDR3 is TGTGCCAGCAAAGGGCAGGGAAGGAACACTGAAGCTTTCTTT.

The chain uses TRBV7-2 and TRBJ1-6; D possibly corresponds to TRBD1 (5 bases). V was trimmed by 2 bases and J by 4 bases, leaving 9 bases between them. Germline V gene sequence: CDR1 SGHTA, CDR2 FQGNSA. This CDR3 has 15 amino acids. The CDR3 DNA reads as TGTGCCAGCAGCTTAAACAGGCCGTATAATTCACCCCTCCACTTT. It codes for CASSLNRPYNSPLHF.

This clone was seen more than once but under ten times. The chain employs TRBV19 and TRBJ1-6; 9 bases match TRBD1. Unmatched junction bases numbered 12, after V lost 11 bases and J lost 7 bases. CDR1 and CDR2 (germline): LNHDA, SQIVND (reference sequence). The CDR3 loop spans 15 amino acids. CDR3 sequence reads: CAARDRDYGNSPLHF. The DNA for the CDR3 is TGTGCCGCCCGGGACAGGGATTATGGGAATTCACCCCTCCACTTT. The full variable domain, completed using reference TRBV19 and TRBJ1-6, is DGGITQSPKYLFRKEGQNVTLSCEQNLNHDAMYWYRQDPGQGLRLIYYSQIVNDFQKGDIAEGYSVSREKKESFPLTVTSAQKNPTAFYLCAARDRDYGNSPLHFGNGTRLTVT.

The gene calls are TRBV28 and TRBJ2-6; 8 bases fit TRBD2. J gave up 2 bases and V 6 bases, and 6 bases lay outside the gene matches. CDR1 is MDHEN and CDR2 is SYDVKM in the germline V gene. The CDR3 is 16 amino acids. This CDR3 is CASRAGGGPGANVLTF. CDR3 in DNA: TGTGCCAGCAGGGCCGGGGGGGGGCCTGGGGCCAACGTCCTGACTTTC.

V and J are TRBV27 and TRBJ2-7; 8 bases are shared with TRBD2. This CDR3 has 13 residues. CDR1 is MNHEY, CDR2 SMNVEV, per germline (reference sequence). Trimming cost V 11 bases and J 6 bases; bases outside gene matches: 12. CDR3 region: CAVFTGLAGEQYF. CDR3 in DNA: TGTGCCGTCTTCACCGGACTAGCAGGCGAGCAGTACTTC.

The V call is TRBV7-2, the J call TRBJ2-5, with 8 bases that match TRBD2. V trimming: 8 bases; J trimming: 5 bases; junction bases outside the gene matches: 7. The CDR3 sequence is 13 residues long. Germline values: CDR1 SGHTA, CDR2 FQGNSA. Here the CDR3 DNA reads TGTGCCAGCGAGCGGGAGATTCGGGAGACCCAGTACTTC. This codes for CASEREIRETQYF.